The entry that follows covers one T cell receptor beta chain sequence. Per the authors' pipeline: Nucleated cell number was recorded as an estimate derived from reference gene primer amplification. Assay used: immunoSEQ multiplex PCR; TCRdb lists only in-frame clones, some missing. Clonal size and the V and J genes are those of that table, whereas D and trimming came from the DNA. The repertoire has about 190,000 clones, about 88% of them found once; the top ten carry 20% to 25%. The data stem from a study of blood T cell repertoires in COVID-19. As for the study in general: Recovered status in Cohort 3 required two negative PCRs, clearance, or symptom resolution. Samples came from the United States, Italy and Spain, spanning acute and convalescent COVID-19. PBMCs, B-cell-depleted T cells, or T cells provided the cDNA or gDNA that made up the material.

V was clipped by 1 base and J by 0 bases; unmatched bases: 4. This CDR3 region has 16 residues. Looked up from germline, CDR1 is LGHDT and CDR2 is YNNKEL (reference sequence). The V gene is TRBV3-1 (or the pseudogene TRBV3-2), the J gene TRBJ1-1, with 8 bases aligning to TRBD1. This sequence originates from a middle-aged woman in a cohort exposed to, infected with or recovered from COVID-19 (not recorded which). Specimen: PBMCs or T cells enriched from blood (not recorded which). CDR3 residues: CASSQAWTGMNTEAFF. The CDR3 coding sequence is TGTGCCAGCAGCCAAGCCTGGACAGGGATGAACACTGAAGCTTTCTTT.